The 16 T cell receptor beta chains below come from one sample, sequenced in a study of cytomegalovirus exposure and HLA in healthy donors. Primers included in the PCR were 60 Vbeta and 13 Jbeta primers. The data were produced by immunoSEQ multiplex PCR, yet TCRdb's version contains in-frame clones alone and is incomplete. Here the sample spans 90,000 to 150,000 clones, over 65% being singletons. What was sequenced was PBMCs. The receptors stem from a woman aged 25-40 years in good health and CMV-seropositive.

V and J are TRBV29-1 and TRBJ1-1; D is ambiguous. V lost 7 bases, J lost 4 bases, and 16 bases lay in between. Germline V gene lookup returns CDR1 SQVTM and CDR2 ANQGSEA. The CDR3 length is 13 residues. The CDR3 DNA reads TGCAGCGGAAGCGAGGGAAGTGGCACTGAAGCTTTCTTT. This sequence encodes CSGSEGSGTEAFF.

The chain uses TRBV27 and TRBJ2-5; D gene uncertain. V lost 5 bases and J 0 bases, leaving 10 bases between the germline ends. Looked up from germline, CDR1 is MNHEY and CDR2 is SMNVEV (reference sequence). CDR3 size: 14 residues. DNA for the CDR3: TGTGCCAGCAGTCTCCACGCGTACCAAGAGACCCAGTACTTC. This gives the protein CASSLHAYQETQYF.

This clone came up once. V usage is TRBV6-1 and J usage is TRBJ1-5; tentative D call: TRBD1 (6 bases). Germline V gene data show CDR1 as MNHNS and CDR2 as SASEGT. Trimming left V 7 bases short and J 4 bases short, with 11 bases between. The CDR3 is 13 amino acids. CDR3: CASNLQGNQPQHF. CDR3 DNA: TGTGCCAGCAATCTCCAGGGGAATCAGCCCCAGCATTTT.

The chain is built from TRBV2 and TRBJ1-2, with D perhaps matching TRBD1 (5 bases). This CDR3 region has 13 residues. V was clipped by 7 bases and J by 6 bases, with 15 bases between them. Germline V gene data show CDR1 as SNHLY and CDR2 as FYNNEI. The CDR3 protein is CASKEGVGDGYTF. The CDR3 DNA reads as TGTGCCAGCAAGGAAGGGGTCGGAGATGGCTACACCTTC.

The CDR3 here is CAISLNSNEQYF. The DNA for the CDR3 is TGTGCCATCAGCCTAAACAGCAACGAGCAGTACTTC. The chain carries TRBV10-3 and TRBJ2-7; D is undetermined. This CDR3 is built from 12 residues. Germline lookup yields CDR1 ENHRY and CDR2 SYGVKD. Trimming took 6 bases from V and 5 from J, leaving 11 bases between them.

CDR3 nucleotides: TGCAGCGTTGAAATCAGGGCGAGACCCCTCTATGGCTACACCTTC. Translation: CSVEIRARPLYGYTF. This sequence joins TRBV29-1 and TRBJ1-2, with TRBD1 as a possible D gene (5 bases). Per germline, CDR1 SQVTM and CDR2 ANQGSEA. CDR3 size: 15 residues. V lost 2 bases, J lost 4 bases, and 17 bases lay in between.

The V and J genes are TRBV6-1 and TRBJ2-3, with D possibly being TRBD1 (5 bases). Trimming took off 7 bases at V and 2 bases at J, with 10 bases between the two ends. The CDR3 length is 13 residues. The germline V gene has CDR1 MNHNS and CDR2 SASEGT. The CDR3 bases are TGTGCCAGCACGGCAGGGTACACAGATACGCAGTATTTT. Translated: CASTAGYTDTQYF.

The CDR3 spells CASSLGIPLHF. In DNA, the CDR3 is TGTGCCAGCAGTTTAGGCATTCCCCTCCACTTT. The chain joins TRBV28 to TRBJ1-6; the D is unclear. Between the trimmed V and J ends, which lost 2 bases and 13 bases, there was a span of 6 bases. The CDR3 has 11 amino acids. From germline, CDR1 is MDHEN and CDR2 SYDVKM.

V gene TRBV9 combines with J gene TRBJ1-2; D may be TRBD1 (6 bases). This CDR3 has 14 amino acids. Per germline, CDR1 SGDLS and CDR2 YYNGEE. V shed 3 bases and J shed 4 bases, with 13 bases lying between them. The CDR3 nucleotides read TGTGCCAGCAGCGACGCGACAGGACTCTATGGCTACACCTTC. Translated, it gives CASSDATGLYGYTF.

This clone appeared a single time. This chain uses TRBV5-6 with TRBJ2-7; 10 bases match TRBD2. V dropped 3 bases and J dropped 3; count of bases not matched to a gene: 6. CDR3 length: 15 residues. Germline V gene lookup returns CDR1 SGHDT and CDR2 YYEEEE. CDR3 region: CASSSTSGGVYEQYF. The CDR3 DNA sequence: TGTGCCAGCAGCTCGACGAGCGGGGGGGTCTACGAGCAGTACTTC. Complete variable domain (other parts from reference TRBV5-6 and TRBJ2-7): DAGVTQSPTHLIKTRGQQVTLRCSPKSGHDTVSWYQQALGQGPQFIFQYYEEEERQRGNFPDRFSGHQFPNYSSELNVNALLLGDSALYLCASSSTSGGVYEQYFGPGTRLTVT.

The CDR3 region is CASSFGQAFGYTF. Written as DNA, the CDR3 is TGTGCCAGCAGTTTCGGACAGGCCTTTGGCTACACCTTC. J is TRBJ1-2 and V is TRBV28; 7 bases align to TRBD1. Germline CDR1 MDHEN, CDR2 SYDVKM. Trimming removed 3 bases from V and 7 bases from J; junction bases left unmatched: 5. CDR3 size: 13 residues.

This chain joins TRBV7-6 and TRBJ2-7; D perhaps matches TRBD1 (8 bases). The CDR3 extends over 14 amino acids. Trimming left V 1 base short and J 10 bases short, with 17 bases between. CDR1 is SGHVS, CDR2 FNYEAQ, per germline. This chain's CDR3 is CASSLEGGTGGQYF. Here the CDR3 DNA reads TGTGCCAGCAGCTTAGAGGGGGGGACAGGAGGTCAGTACTTC. The whole variable domain, filled in from reference TRBV7-6 and TRBJ2-7, reads GAGVSQSPRYKVTKRGQDVALRCDPISGHVSLYWYRQALGQGPEFLTYFNYEAQQDKSGLPNDRFSAERPEGSISTLTIQRTEQRDSAMYRCASSLEGGTGGQYFGPGTRLTVT.

V gene TRBV9 combines with J gene TRBJ2-1; 9 bases map to TRBD2. The germline CDR1 and CDR2 sequences are SGDLS and YYNGEE. J was trimmed by 9 bases and V by 4 bases; bases with no gene match: 11. The CDR3 is 15 amino acids. This CDR3 reads CASSPGLAASGEQFF. In DNA, the CDR3 is TGTGCCAGCAGCCCGGGACTAGCCGCGAGTGGTGAGCAGTTCTTC.

The rearrangement links TRBV28 to TRBJ2-5; D may be TRBD1 (5 bases). Germline V gene lookup returns CDR1 MDHEN and CDR2 SYDVKM. This CDR3 region has 16 residues. With 3 bases removed from V and 4 bases from J, the gap between germline ends came to 18 bases. The CDR3 loop reads CASSFPEPSGLETQYF. The CDR3 nucleotides are TGTGCCAGCAGTTTTCCCGAACCTTCAGGGTTAGAGACCCAGTACTTC. Drawing the rest from reference TRBV28 and TRBJ2-5, the complete variable domain is DVKVTQSSRYLVKRTGEKVFLECVQDMDHENMFWYRQDPGLGLRLIYFSYDVKMKEKGDIPEGYSVSREKKERFSLILESASTNQTSMYLCASSFPEPSGLETQYFGPGTRLLVL.

The CDR3 here is CASSFEGEIQETQYF. DNA for the CDR3: TGTGCCAGCAGCTTTGAGGGGGAGATCCAAGAGACCCAGTACTTC. J is TRBJ2-5 and V is TRBV5-4, with D possibly TRBD1 on 6 matching bases. V shed 2 bases and J shed 1 base, with 12 bases lying between them. The CDR3 length is 15 residues. Looked up from germline, CDR1 is SGHNT and CDR2 is YYREEE (reference sequence).

This clone was picked up one time. This chain links TRBV5-5 with TRBJ1-2; tentative D call: TRBD1 (6 bases). V was clipped by 2 bases and J by 0 bases, with 14 bases between them. The length of the CDR3 is 16 residues. Per germline, CDR1 SGHKS and CDR2 YYEKEE (reference sequence). This chain's CDR3 is CASSLWTATTNYGYTF. The DNA for the CDR3 is TGTGCCAGCAGCTTATGGACAGCCACGACTAACTATGGCTACACCTTC.